The following is a TCR beta chain sequence with its context. This clonotype was seen more than once but under ten times. The antigen it binds to is not known. One junction end does not reproduce the germline sequence, and a read error may be involved. The sample was run on an Illumina NovaSeq 6000. cDNA libraries for TCRalpha and TCRbeta were prepared by 5'RACE using constant-segment primers, with sample barcodes and unique molecular identifiers added. RNA was extracted from every sample with Trizol reagent. Libraries were amplified in two PCR steps, with a second sample barcode and Illumina TruSeq adapters added in the second step. Sequencing of the libraries was done on an Illumina NovaSeq, producing 2 x 150 bp paired-end reads. The study's processing was this. The reads were demultiplexed and collapsed into UMI-guided consensus sequences using migec v1.2.7. Using mixcr v2.1.11, UMI consensuses were aligned to TRA and TRB V and J templates and then assembled into clonotypes. A clonotype was counted as expanded or contracted only if both edgeR and NoisET called the change significant, with noise models trained on biological replicates. edgeR calls used a false discovery rate-adjusted p below 0.01 and a log2 fold-change threshold of 1. PCA with hierarchical clustering of max-normalized trajectories of the 1000 most abundant clonotypes was used as exploratory dynamics analysis. Separately sequenced CD4+ and CD8+ repertoires were used to assign the CD4 or CD8 phenotype of responding clones. The public reads were run again by TCRdb, first through fastp at Q25 and then through MiXCR, and only productive beta chains were kept. Each record represents a unique CDR3 protein, reported with the most common genes and DNA among its rows. TCRdb's processing, not the authors', yielded these V and J calls. Recorded for this sample are fewer than 400,000 distinct CDR3 sequences; 13% of them occurred a single time. 20% to 25% of the sample is taken by the ten largest.

Ficoll-Paque density gradient centrifugation was used to isolate PBMCs. The data derive from a study of T-cell memory formation after mild COVID-19 (dated by TCRdb to about 2021). As for the study more broadly: TCR sequence clusters from the two donors were found to be largely donor specific. In a couple of donors, T-cell clones that expanded and contracted after mild COVID-19 were tracked by sequencing TCRalpha and TCRbeta repertoires over time. The cohort was made up of two young adult volunteers, one female and one male, who were previously healthy. Summary of the overall study and its limitations: Whether the second-wave clones peaking on day 37 were SARS-CoV-2 specific was not confirmed. From day 15 to 85, contracting clones showed balanced CD4/CD8 phenotypes, whereas a second wave of clones that expanded from day 15 to 37 leaned towards CD4+. The detection of some responding clones in pre-infection memory suggests that pre-existing cross-reactive memory T cells joined the SARS-CoV-2 response. Contracting CD4+ clones were found mainly in CM and EM memory subsets, while CD8+ clones were enriched in EMRA. The study included only a couple of mild cases, and larger cohorts that include severe cases with pre-infection samples were judged to be necessary.

The CDR3 measures 13 amino acids from cysteine to phenylalanine. Here the CDR3 DNA is all that survives: 39 bases in frame from base 1. The germline V gene supplies CDR1 KGHSH and CDR2 LQKENI. Sequencing used PBMCs or a T cell subset sorted from them (not recorded which). Recombination linked TRBV18 to TRBJ2-4; no confident D gene assignment can be made. The receptor's source is a man younger than 35 who had mild COVID-19 (a few samples of this study predate the infection). The sample titles of this study are shuffled in the database, so cell type and time point are left out; the donor was told from shared clones. The CDR3 protein is CASSSPNQEKQYF. The DNA sequence is given as TGTGCCAGCTCATCACCGAATCAGGAAAAACAGTACTTC.